Reported below is one TCR beta chain. This sample stems from a study of naive and memory T cell subsets. J was trimmed by 2 bases and V by 8 bases; bases with no gene match: 8. Germline CDR1 reads SNHLY; CDR2 reads FYNNEI. This CDR3 has 14 amino acids. The beta constant-region primer was an equimolar mix of two oligonucleotides covering TRBC1 and TRBC2. Four rounds of PCR amplified the ligated cDNA using nested alpha and beta constant-region primers plus SP2. An oligonucleotide with the SP2 primer and a 12-nucleotide UMI was ligated to the cDNA 3' end. TCRdb ran MiXCR on the UMI-ligation and nested PCR reads and lists one entry per CDR3 protein. The repertoire consists of about 120,000 distinct CDR3 sequences, with roughly 32% occurring once and the leading ten covering about 0.85%. Four subsets defined by CD45RA and CD27 were sorted after CD3, CD4, CD8 and live/dead staining.

Sequenced sample: central memory CD4+ T cells from blood. The receptor's source is a human donor in good health. The chain carries TRBV2 and TRBJ1-1; TRBD1 matches 7 bases. The DNA of the CDR3 is TGTGCCAGCTCTAAACAGGGGAGTAACACTGAAGCTTTCTTT. Amino acid sequence: CASSKQGSNTEAFF.